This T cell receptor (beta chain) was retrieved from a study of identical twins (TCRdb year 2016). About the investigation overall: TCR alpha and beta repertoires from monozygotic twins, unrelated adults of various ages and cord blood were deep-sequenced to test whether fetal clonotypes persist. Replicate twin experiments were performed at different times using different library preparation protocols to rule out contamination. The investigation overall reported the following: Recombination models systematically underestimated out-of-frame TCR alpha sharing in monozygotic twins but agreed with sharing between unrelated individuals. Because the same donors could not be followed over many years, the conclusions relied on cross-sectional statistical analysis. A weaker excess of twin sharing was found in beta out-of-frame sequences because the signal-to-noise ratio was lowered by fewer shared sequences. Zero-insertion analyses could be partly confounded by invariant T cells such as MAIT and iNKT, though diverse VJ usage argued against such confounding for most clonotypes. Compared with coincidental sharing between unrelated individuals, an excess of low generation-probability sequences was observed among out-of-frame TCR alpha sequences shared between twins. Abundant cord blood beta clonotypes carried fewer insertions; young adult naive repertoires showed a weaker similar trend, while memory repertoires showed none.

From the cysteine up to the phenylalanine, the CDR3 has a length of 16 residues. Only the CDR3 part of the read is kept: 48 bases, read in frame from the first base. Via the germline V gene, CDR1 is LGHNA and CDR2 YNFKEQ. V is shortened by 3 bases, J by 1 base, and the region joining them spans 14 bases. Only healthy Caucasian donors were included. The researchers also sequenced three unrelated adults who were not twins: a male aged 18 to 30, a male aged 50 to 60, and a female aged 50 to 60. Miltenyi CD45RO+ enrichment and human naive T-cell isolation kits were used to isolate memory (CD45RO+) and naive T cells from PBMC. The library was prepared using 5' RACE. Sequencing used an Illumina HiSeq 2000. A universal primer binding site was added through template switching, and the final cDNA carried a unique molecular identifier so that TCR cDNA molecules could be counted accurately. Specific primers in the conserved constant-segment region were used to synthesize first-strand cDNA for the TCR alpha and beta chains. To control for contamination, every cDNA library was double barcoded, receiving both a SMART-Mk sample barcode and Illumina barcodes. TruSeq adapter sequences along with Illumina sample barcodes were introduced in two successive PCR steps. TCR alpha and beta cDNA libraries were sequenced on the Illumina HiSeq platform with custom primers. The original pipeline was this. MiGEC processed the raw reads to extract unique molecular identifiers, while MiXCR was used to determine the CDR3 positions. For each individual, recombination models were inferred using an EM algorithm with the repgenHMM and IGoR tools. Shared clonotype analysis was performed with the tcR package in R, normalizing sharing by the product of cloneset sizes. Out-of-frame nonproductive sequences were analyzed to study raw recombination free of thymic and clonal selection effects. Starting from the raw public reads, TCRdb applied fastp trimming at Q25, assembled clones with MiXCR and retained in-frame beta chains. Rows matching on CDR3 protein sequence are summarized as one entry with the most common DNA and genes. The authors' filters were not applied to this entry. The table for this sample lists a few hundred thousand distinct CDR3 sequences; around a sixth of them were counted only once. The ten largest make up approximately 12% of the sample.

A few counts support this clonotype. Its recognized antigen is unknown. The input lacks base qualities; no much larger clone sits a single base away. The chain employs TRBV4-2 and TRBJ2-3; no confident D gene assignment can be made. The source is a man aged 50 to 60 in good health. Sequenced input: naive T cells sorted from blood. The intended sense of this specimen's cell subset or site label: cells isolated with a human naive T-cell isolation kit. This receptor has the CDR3 CASSHPTPGGTDTQYF. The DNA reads TGTGCCAGCAGCCATCCCACGCCCGGCGGCACAGATACGCAGTATTTT.